The 27 T cell receptor beta chains given below trace back to one sample, sequenced in a study of T cell responses to AZD1222 COVID-19 vaccine. TCRdb's copy holds only in-frame clones and misses some; the assay was immunoSEQ multiplex PCR. The table records 65,000 to 95,000 clones, about 85% of them present only once. The sequencing used peripheral blood, collected on day 0 of AZD1222 vaccination. These receptors all come from an adult in good health.

This clone was recorded only once. The chain couples TRBV18 to TRBJ1-3, with 7 bases identical to TRBD1. CDR3 size: 16 residues. With 3 bases clipped from V and 3 bases from J, the junction kept 8 bases outside the gene matches. Germline lookup yields CDR1 KGHSH and CDR2 LQKENI. CDR3 residues: CASSPIQGSSGNTIYF. In nucleotides, the CDR3 is TGTGCCAGCTCACCTATACAGGGGAGTAGTGGAAACACCATATATTTT.

The gene calls are TRBV11-1 and TRBJ1-1; 9 bases are a match to TRBD1. The CDR3 loop spans 15 amino acids. The junction had 3 bases not matched to a gene; V was cut back by 3 bases and J by 1 base. Germline assignment: CDR1 SGHAT and CDR2 FQDESV (reference sequence). The CDR3 reads CASSLGQGRNTEAFF. In nucleotides, the CDR3 is TGTGCCAGCAGCTTGGGACAGGGACGGAACACTGAAGCTTTCTTT.

This chain links TRBV18 with TRBJ1-3; a weak D match, TRBD1 (6 bases). The germline CDR1 and CDR2 sequences are KGHSH and LQKENI. CDR3 length equals 13 residues. Trimming removed 3 bases from V and 5 bases from J, with 8 bases in between. CDR3: CASSPDRRNTIYF. Here the CDR3 DNA reads TGTGCCAGCTCACCGGACAGACGAAACACCATATATTTT.

The chain links TRBV4-1 to TRBJ1-1, with 8 bases that match TRBD1. This CDR3 comprises 13 residues. Germline CDR1 and CDR2: MGHRA and YSYEKL. Germline trimming cut 3 bases from V and 10 bases from J; bases unmatched to any gene: 7. For the CDR3, the DNA is TGCGCCAGCAGCCAGCCCGGACAGGGTAGAGCTTTCTTT. Protein sequence: CASSQPGQGRAFF.

V is TRBV9 and J is TRBJ1-4, with TRBD1 matching 7 bases. Germline trimming cut 2 bases from V and 4 bases from J; bases unmatched to any gene: 5. Germline CDR1 SGDLS, CDR2 YYNGEE. The CDR3 totals 15 residues. The CDR3 sequence: CASSVSGQFNEKLFF. The CDR3 DNA reads TGTGCCAGCAGCGTTTCGGGACAGTTTAATGAAAAACTGTTTTTT.

The J gene is TRBJ2-1, the V gene TRBV5-4; D is perhaps TRBD1 (5 bases). This CDR3 is 14 amino acids long. Germline V gives CDR1 SGHNT, CDR2 YYREEE (reference sequence). V was trimmed by 0 bases and J by 4 bases, leaving 8 bases between them. The CDR3 sequence is CASSLEGDYNEQFF. CDR3 bases: TGTGCCAGCAGCTTGGAAGGGGATTACAATGAGCAGTTCTTC.

This clone was counted between two and nine times. The V gene is TRBV5-1, the J gene TRBJ2-7, with TRBD1 matching 7 bases. The J segment lost 3 bases and the V segment lost 4 bases, leaving 7 bases of the junction unmatched. Germline loops: CDR1 SGHRS, CDR2 YFSETQ. This CDR3 contains 14 residues. The CDR3 nucleotides are TGCGCCAGCAGCACGGGACAGACTTACTACGAGCAGTACTTC. Amino acid sequence: CASSTGQTYYEQYF.

J is TRBJ2-2 and V is TRBV6-5; 7 positions agree with TRBD1. Germline lookup yields CDR1 MNHEY and CDR2 SVGAGI. V lost 7 bases to trimming and J lost 4 bases; unmatched junction nucleotides: 9. The CDR3 is 15 amino acids. CDR3 sequence: CASTSLGTVTGELFF. The CDR3 region has the DNA TGTGCCAGCACCTCCTTGGGGACAGTCACCGGGGAGCTGTTTTTT.

J is TRBJ2-7 and V is TRBV19; 8 nucleotides line up with TRBD1. CDR3 length equals 14 residues. Per the germline V gene, CDR1 is LNHDA and CDR2 is SQIVND (reference sequence). Germline trimming cut 4 bases from V and 3 bases from J; bases unmatched to any gene: 5. CDR3 in DNA: TGTGCCAGTAGTAGCGCAGGGGGCGGCTACGAGCAGTACTTC. It specifies CASSSAGGGYEQYF.

This chain joins TRBV6-5 and TRBJ1-1; D is unresolved. V was shortened by 6 bases and J by 0 bases, with 8 bases between the two germline ends. Germline CDR1 and CDR2: MNHEY and SVGAGI. This CDR3 region has 13 residues. The CDR3 DNA sequence: TGTGCCAGCAGCACACCCTTGAACACTGAAGCTTTCTTT. Amino acids: CASSTPLNTEAFF.

This clone appeared once. This chain links TRBV5-1 with TRBJ1-2, with a possible D match to TRBD1 (6 bases). The V gene lost 2 bases and the J gene lost 0 bases, with 8 bases spanning the gap. This CDR3 contains 14 residues. In germline, CDR1 is SGHRS, CDR2 YFSETQ. The CDR3 region is CASSFTGPNYGYTF. CDR3 nucleotides: TGCGCCAGCAGCTTTACAGGGCCTAACTATGGCTACACCTTC.

The rearrangement links TRBV11-3 to TRBJ1-6; tentatively, D is TRBD1 (5 bases). Germline V lookup: CDR1 SGHNT, CDR2 YENEEA. Trimming removed 5 bases at V and 5 bases at J, with 25 bases between. The CDR3 totals 19 residues. The CDR3 sequence is CASSTEVESRDPNNSPLHF. The CDR3 bases are TGTGCCAGCAGCACGGAAGTCGAATCCAGGGACCCCAATAATTCACCCCTCCACTTT.

The CDR3 reads CASSSITANTGELFF. The CDR3 DNA is TGCGCCAGCAGCTCAATCACAGCGAACACCGGGGAGCTGTTTTTT. The chain uses TRBV5-1 and TRBJ2-2, with D unresolved. CDR3 size: 15 residues. From germline, CDR1 is SGHRS and CDR2 YFSETQ. Trimming took off 3 bases at V and 0 bases at J, with 9 bases between the two ends.

The J gene is TRBJ1-3, the V gene TRBV7-9, with no clear D. The CDR3 is 15 amino acids. Per germline, CDR1 SEHNR and CDR2 FQNEAQ (reference sequence). Trimming removed 5 bases from V and 3 bases from J, with 14 bases in between. In DNA form, the CDR3 reads TGTGCCAGCAGCCCATCAGGAGGCGGTGGAAACACCATATATTTT. The encoded protein is CASSPSGGGGNTIYF.

J is TRBJ1-1 and V is TRBV30; D gene uncertain. The germline V gene has CDR1 GTSNPN and CDR2 SVGIG (reference sequence). Deletions cut 0 bases from V and 5 bases from J, with 13 bases between. The CDR3 has 14 residues. The CDR3 is CAWSVTSRLTEAFF. As DNA, the CDR3 is TGTGCCTGGAGTGTAACCAGCCGTCTAACTGAAGCTTTCTTT.

This rearrangement joins TRBV6-2 or TRBV6-3 to TRBJ1-2; D not certain. CDR1 and CDR2 (germline): MNHEY, SVGEGT. The ends were cut back, 2 bases at V and 6 bases at J, with 10 bases in the middle. This CDR3 region has 13 residues. The CDR3 nucleotides are TGTGCCAGCAGTTACGGGCAGAATAATGGCTACACCTTC. Translated, it gives CASSYGQNNGYTF.

The chain combines TRBV19 with TRBJ1-5; 8 bases map to TRBD1. Germline assignment: CDR1 LNHDA and CDR2 SQIVND (reference sequence). The CDR3 runs 14 residues. Trimming at V came to 4 bases and at J to 3 bases, leaving 2 bases not matched to a gene. The CDR3 protein is CASSKGQVNQPQHF. The CDR3 bases are TGTGCCAGTAGTAAGGGACAGGTCAATCAGCCCCAGCATTTT.

V gene TRBV7-2 combines with J gene TRBJ1-5; 7 bases match TRBD1. There are 14 residues in the CDR3. Trimming took 4 bases from V and 5 from J; bases not matched to a gene: 5. Germline V lookup: CDR1 SGHTA, CDR2 FQGNSA. The CDR3 reads CASSWGTDYQPQHF. The DNA of the CDR3 is TGTGCCAGCAGCTGGGGGACAGACTATCAGCCCCAGCATTTT.

The chain uses TRBV29-1 and TRBJ2-1; a possible D gene is TRBD2 (5 bases). The CDR3 runs to 15 residues. CDR1 and CDR2 (germline): SQVTM, ANQGSEA. Deletions cut 2 bases from V and 0 bases from J, with 11 bases between. CDR3 sequence: CSVEWLGSSYNEQFF. The CDR3 DNA reads as TGCAGCGTTGAATGGTTGGGGAGCTCCTACAATGAGCAGTTCTTC.

The rearrangement uses TRBV12-5 and TRBJ2-1, with TRBD1 as a possible D gene (6 bases). Germline V lookup: CDR1 LGHNT, CDR2 FRNRAP. The germline V and J ends were trimmed by 1 base and 5 bases, with 18 bases remaining between them. The CDR3 has 17 residues. CDR3 DNA: TGTGCTAGTGGTTTGGACTTCAGGCAGGGGAATAACAATGAGCAGTTCTTC. Translating gives CASGLDFRQGNNNEQFF.

The gene calls are TRBV4-1 and TRBJ1-4; 10 bases map to TRBD1. Germline V gives CDR1 MGHRA, CDR2 YSYEKL. V lost 3 bases and J lost 8; bases outside the gene matches: 6. This CDR3 is built from 15 residues. The CDR3 loop reads CASSHATGGREKLFF. The CDR3 nucleotides read TGCGCCAGCAGCCATGCGACAGGGGGCCGGGAAAAACTGTTTTTT.

V and J are TRBV6-5 and TRBJ2-5; D uncertain. Between the trimmed V and J ends, which lost 6 bases and 2 bases, there was a span of 7 bases. CDR1 is MNHEY and CDR2 is SVGAGI in the germline V gene. This CDR3 contains 12 residues. In nucleotides, the CDR3 is TGTGCCAGCAGATTAGGACAAGAGACCCAGTACTTC. Translation: CASRLGQETQYF.

The chain couples TRBV18 to TRBJ2-3; 7 bases fit TRBD1. The CDR3 sequence is 19 residues long. Germline values: CDR1 KGHSH, CDR2 LQKENI. Losses at the gene ends were 2 bases for V and 4 bases for J; bases not matched to a gene: 18. The chain's CDR3 is CASSPRGTVYSRRSDTQYF. The CDR3 coding sequence is TGTGCCAGCTCACCAAGAGGGACAGTTTATTCAAGGAGGTCAGATACGCAGTATTTT. Full variable domain (outside the CDR3, taken from reference TRBV18 and TRBJ2-3): NAGVMQNPRHLVRRRGQEARLRCSPMKGHSHVYWYRQLPEEGLKFMVYLQKENIIDESGMPKERFSAEFPKEGPSILRIQQVVRGDSAAYFCASSPRGTVYSRRSDTQYFGPGTRLTVL.

The gene calls are TRBV2 and TRBJ1-1; a possible D gene is TRBD1 (6 bases). CDR1 and CDR2 (germline): SNHLY, FYNNEI. CDR3 length equals 12 residues. The CDR3 reads CVLGGAGTEAFF. CDR3 nucleotides: TGTGTATTGGGGGGCGCGGGCACTGAAGCTTTCTTT.

This clone came up once. V gene TRBV7-8 combines with J gene TRBJ1-1; TRBD1 agrees at 10 bases. Losses at the gene ends were 4 bases for V and 4 bases for J; bases not matched to a gene: 3. Germline-derived CDR1 and CDR2 are SGHVS and FQNEAQ. The CDR3 is 14 amino acids. CDR3 loop: CASSWGQGSTEAFF. CDR3 coding DNA: TGTGCCAGCAGCTGGGGACAGGGGAGCACTGAAGCTTTCTTT.

The chain combines TRBV5-6 with TRBJ1-1; D ambiguous. Germline-derived CDR1 and CDR2 are SGHDT and YYEEEE. CDR3 size: 15 residues. V lost 2 bases, J lost 1 base, and 12 bases lay in between. In DNA form, the CDR3 reads TGTGCCAGCAGCTTTGTAGACACGACGAACACTGAAGCTTTCTTT. Translated: CASSFVDTTNTEAFF.

The chain recombines TRBV29-1 with TRBJ1-4; maybe TRBD1 (5 bases). Between the trimmed V and J ends, which lost 4 bases and 4 bases, there was a span of 13 bases. Germline V CDR1 and CDR2: SQVTM, ANQGSEA. The CDR3 spans 14 residues. The chain's CDR3 is CSVARTSSNEKLFF. In nucleotides, the CDR3 is TGCAGCGTTGCCCGGACATCCAGTAATGAAAAACTGTTTTTT.